These 2 T cell receptor beta chains share one sample of origin, sequenced in a study of OX40 agonist ivuxolimab in advanced cancers. Using immunoSEQ multiplex PCR, the repertoire was profiled, and TCRdb retains in-frame clones only, with some absent. The sample holds over 8,000 clones, 60% to 70% seen once. This material consisted of CD4+ or CD8+ T cells sorted from blood, taken in a trial of the OX40 agonist ivuxolimab. Source of these receptors: an adult with an advanced solid tumor such as melanoma, head and neck, liver or kidney cancer.

The genes are TRBV19 and TRBJ1-5; D remains unclear. Trimming cost V 7 bases and J 2 bases, with 21 bases left between them. From germline, CDR1 is LNHDA and CDR2 SQIVND (reference sequence). CDR3 size: 17 residues. This CDR3 reads CASTPDEGGSGNQPQHF. In DNA, the CDR3 is TGTGCCAGTACCCCTGACGAGGGAGGGAGCGGCAATCAGCCCCAGCATTTT.

This chain uses TRBV7-9 with TRBJ2-7; 8 bases map to TRBD1. V was clipped by 6 bases and J by 0 bases; unmatched bases: 7. Germline lookup yields CDR1 SEHNR and CDR2 FQNEAQ (reference sequence). The CDR3 is 15 amino acids. The CDR3 reads CASRRGQASSYEQYF. Here the CDR3 DNA reads TGTGCCAGCAGGAGGGGACAGGCCAGCTCCTACGAGCAGTACTTC. The full variable domain, in which reference TRBV7-9 and TRBJ2-7 provide the parts outside the CDR3, is DTGVSQNPRHKITKRGQNVTFRCDPISEHNRLYWYRQTLGQGPEFLTYFQNEAQLEKSRLLSDRFSAERPKGSFSTLEIQRTEQGDSAMYLCASRRGQASSYEQYFGPGTRLTVT.